One and the same sample provided the 25 T cell receptor beta chains below, sequenced in a study of CD8 T cells in ankylosing spondylitis. TCRdb re-derived calls from the 5' RACE reads in MiXCR, one entry per CDR3 protein. Of about 540,000 distinct CDR3 sequences in the sample, over 9.5% are singletons; the top ten hold around 6.8%. These receptors' antigens are unknown. Whole-study findings and limits: Made up of roughly 8 highly homologous variants, a TCR beta motif appeared characteristic of ankylosing spondylitis blood.

Sequencing was performed on blood, either unsorted or a sorted T cell fraction (not recorded which). The receptors stem from a male donor with ankylosing spondylitis.

In this sample, this clonotype turned up a few times. CDR3 bases: TGTGCCAGCAGCTTGGGAATTAGCGCCACCGGGGAGCTGTTTTTT. Amino acid sequence: CASSLGISATGELFF. V is TRBV5-6 and J is TRBJ2-2, with D maybe TRBD2 (5 bases). Trimming removed 0 bases from V and 4 bases from J, with 10 bases in between. CDR3 length: 15 residues. Germline V CDR1 and CDR2: SGHDT, YYEEEE.

This clonotype was detected many times. The chain couples TRBV5-1 to TRBJ2-3, with 7 bases fitting TRBD1. Germline V gene data show CDR1 as SGHRS and CDR2 as YFSETQ. Unmatched junction bases numbered 3, after V lost 0 bases and J lost 2 bases. This CDR3 is built from 15 residues. The CDR3 loop reads CASSLAGQDTDTQYF. The CDR3 nucleotides are TGCGCCAGCAGCTTGGCCGGACAGGACACAGATACGCAGTATTTT.

The sample holds a few counts of this clonotype. V and J are TRBV7-9 and TRBJ2-7; 8 bases align to TRBD2. Unmatched junction bases numbered 6, after V lost 2 bases and J lost 6 bases. CDR1 and CDR2 from the germline V gene are SEHNR and FQNEAQ (reference sequence). The CDR3 is 14 residues long. The CDR3: CASSLRAGGTEQYF. Here the CDR3 DNA reads TGTGCCAGCAGCTTACGCGCGGGAGGAACCGAGCAGTACTTC.

V gene TRBV18 combines with J gene TRBJ2-7, with 11 positions matching TRBD1. With V trimmed by 7 bases and J by 1 base, 12 bases remained unmatched. Per germline, CDR1 KGHSH and CDR2 LQKENI. This CDR3 has 17 residues. CDR3 sequence reads: CASYPGTGGTLSYEQYV. The CDR3 coding sequence is TGTGCCAGCTACCCAGGGACAGGGGGGACACTATCCTACGAGCAGTACGTC.

This clonotype has only a few counts. This chain connects TRBV4-1 to TRBJ2-3; no firm D call. The CDR3 has 16 amino acids. Germline loops: CDR1 MGHRA, CDR2 YSYEKL. Trimming took off 0 bases at V and 6 bases at J, with 16 bases between the two ends. This CDR3 is CASSQDPRPGGDTQYF. CDR3 coding DNA: TGCGCCAGCAGCCAAGACCCGCGGCCCGGTGGGGATACGCAGTATTTT.

This clonotype was picked up a small number of times. V is TRBV5-1 and J is TRBJ1-4; 8 bases match TRBD1. Per the germline V gene, CDR1 is SGHRS and CDR2 is YFSETQ. The CDR3 contains 16 residues. V lost 4 bases to trimming and J lost 7 bases; unmatched junction nucleotides: 12. CDR3 nucleotide sequence: TGCGCCAGCAGCCCTCTGGACAGGGCGCGAGGTGAAAAACTGTTTTTT. Its protein is CASSPLDRARGEKLFF.

The chain employs TRBV11-2 and TRBJ1-1, with D possibly TRBD1 on 5 matching bases. Germline V gene lookup returns CDR1 SGHAT and CDR2 FQNNGV. Trimming left V 0 bases short and J 6 bases short, with 14 bases between. This CDR3 spans 15 amino acids. CDR3 in DNA: TGTGCCAGCAGCTTAGATTCGGCGGGACTGGCTGAAGCTTTCTTT. It codes for CASSLDSAGLAEAFF.

The table lists this clonotype with a few counts. The V gene is TRBV10-2, the J gene TRBJ2-5; TRBD1 aligns across 9 bases. This CDR3 is built from 17 residues. V shed 4 bases and J 0 bases; nucleotides not matched to a gene: 9. Germline CDR1 WSHSY, CDR2 SAAADI. CDR3 coding DNA: TGCGCCAGCAGTGGGACAGGGGCCATCCCGTACCAAGAGACCCAGTACTTC. It translates to CASSGTGAIPYQETQYF.

The rearrangement joins TRBV10-3 to TRBJ2-2; 12 bases agree with TRBD2. V was pared by 10 bases and J by 4 bases, with 10 bases of the junction left unmatched. The CDR3 is 16 amino acids. The germline CDR1 and CDR2 sequences are ENHRY and SYGVKD. The CDR3 DNA is TGTGCCACTACCGGACTAGCGGGGCGGGGCACCGGGGAGCTGTTTTTT. This sequence encodes CATTGLAGRGTGELFF.

V and J are TRBV6-2 or TRBV6-3 and TRBJ2-7; TRBD2 is a possible D gene (6 bases). This CDR3 contains 14 residues. V lost 2 bases and J lost 4, with 12 bases in between. Germline V gives CDR1 MNHEY, CDR2 SVGEGT. DNA for the CDR3: TGTGCCAGCAGTTACGCCCCCGGGGGTTACGAGCAGTACGTC. As protein: CASSYAPGGYEQYV.

This rearrangement joins TRBV6-1 to TRBJ2-7; 7 bases map to TRBD1. There are 14 residues in the CDR3. The J segment lost 3 bases and the V segment lost 4 bases, leaving 6 bases of the junction unmatched. The germline CDR1 and CDR2 sequences are MNHNS and SASEGT. The chain's CDR3 is CASSGSRGNYEQYV. For the CDR3, the DNA is TGTGCCAGCAGTGGTTCCAGGGGGAACTACGAGCAGTACGTC.

Only a few counts were recorded for this clonotype. The V and J genes are TRBV12-3 or TRBV12-4 and TRBJ1-1, with a tentative D call TRBD1 (5 bases). V shed 3 bases and J shed 8 bases, with 16 bases lying between them. The CDR3 runs 14 residues. The CDR3 sequence is CASSFGRRGQEAFF. The CDR3 coding sequence is TGTGCCAGCAGTTTTGGGCGTAGGGGTCAGGAAGCTTTCTTT.

The sample holds a few counts of this clonotype. This chain links TRBV15 with TRBJ1-4, with D possibly matching TRBD1 (6 bases). Germline V gene data show CDR1 as LNHNV and CDR2 as YYDKDF (reference sequence). With 0 bases removed from V and 7 bases from J, the gap between germline ends came to 12 bases. This CDR3 is 15 amino acids long. The CDR3 sequence is CATSRDVGGREKLFF. As DNA, the CDR3 is TGTGCCACCAGCAGAGATGTCGGGGGGCGTGAAAAACTGTTTTTT. The entire variable domain, with the rest obtained from reference TRBV15 and TRBJ1-4, is as follows: DAMVIQNPRYQVTQFGKPVTLSCSQTLNHNVMYWYQQKSSQAPKLLFHYYDKDFNNEADTPDNFQSRRPNTSFCFLDIRSPGLGDTAMYLCATSRDVGGREKLFFGSGTQLSVL.

In this sample, this clonotype turned up a few times. The chain couples TRBV10-2 to TRBJ2-3; D is possibly TRBD2 (5 bases). The CDR3 runs 15 residues. The germline V gene encodes CDR1 WSHSY and CDR2 SAAADI. Trimming took 10 bases from V and 0 from J, leaving 17 bases between them. In DNA, the CDR3 is TGCGCCACCCACTTCGGGATCACTAGCACAGATACGCAGTATTTT. This encodes CATHFGITSTDTQYF.

This chain uses TRBV12-3 or TRBV12-4 with TRBJ1-1, with TRBD1 identical over 10 bases. The CDR3 sequence is 14 residues long. The V and J ends lost 7 bases and 5 bases, in that order; junction bases with no gene match: 7. The CDR3 is CASNSDRGSTEAFF. The CDR3, as DNA: TGTGCCAGCAATTCGGACAGGGGGTCGACTGAAGCTTTCTTT.

The V gene is TRBV24-1, the J gene TRBJ2-5; D is possibly TRBD1 (8 bases). The CDR3 runs 15 residues. V was clipped by 3 bases and J by 4 bases, with 14 bases between them. CDR1 and CDR2 (germline): KGHDR, SFDVKD. Here the CDR3 reads CATSDPTGEGETQYF. In nucleotides, the CDR3 is TGTGCCACCAGTGATCCGACAGGGGAGGGAGAGACCCAGTACTTC.

The chain joins TRBV5-1 to TRBJ2-5; D call uncertain. Germline CDR1 reads SGHRS; CDR2 reads YFSETQ. Between the trimmed V and J ends, which lost 1 base and 5 bases, there was a span of 12 bases. The CDR3 covers 14 residues. CDR3 region: CASSLRYQAETQYF. The CDR3 bases are TGCGCCAGCAGCTTGAGGTACCAGGCGGAGACCCAGTACTTC.

V usage is TRBV7-2 and J usage is TRBJ2-2; D perhaps matches TRBD2 (6 bases). Germline CDR1 is SGHTA and CDR2 is FQGNSA. V was cut by 2 bases and J by 4 bases, with 11 bases left in between. This CDR3 is 15 amino acids long. The CDR3 DNA sequence: TGTGCCAGCAGCTTACCGGGACTGGGCACCGGGGAGCTGTTTTTT. Protein sequence: CASSLPGLGTGELFF.

This clonotype was observed a handful of times. The V gene is TRBV7-2, the J gene TRBJ1-6; D perhaps matches TRBD1 (5 bases). This CDR3 comprises 14 residues. Deletions cut 5 bases from V and 6 bases from J, with 11 bases between. CDR1 and CDR2 from the germline V gene are SGHTA and FQGNSA. In nucleotides, the CDR3 is TGTGCCAGCAGCCAAAGACAGACTAATTCACCCCTCCACTTT. It is translated as CASSQRQTNSPLHF.

In this sample, this clonotype turned up a few times. The chain joins TRBV7-6 to TRBJ2-1, with 8 bases that match TRBD2. J gave up 3 bases and V 1 base, and 8 bases lay outside the gene matches. The CDR3 consists of 17 residues. Germline V CDR1 and CDR2: SGHVS, FNYEAQ. The CDR3 DNA reads as TGTGCCAGCAGCTTAGATATCGGACGGGAGGGCTACAATGAGCAGTTCTTC. It encodes CASSLDIGREGYNEQFF.

CDR3 region: CASSETRATNEKLFF. The CDR3 coding sequence is TGTGCCAGCAGTGAAACAAGAGCAACTAATGAAAAACTGTTTTTT. V gene TRBV6-1 combines with J gene TRBJ1-4; no reliable D call. The ends were cut back, 2 bases at V and 0 bases at J, with 7 bases in the middle. Germline V gene sequence: CDR1 MNHNS, CDR2 SASEGT. This CDR3 comprises 15 residues.

This clonotype appeared many times. This CDR3 is CASSPPGRETQYF. Written as DNA, the CDR3 is TGTGCCAGTAGTCCCCCCGGGCGAGAGACCCAGTACTTC. The rearrangement uses TRBV19 and TRBJ2-5; D not resolved. CDR1 and CDR2 (germline): LNHDA, SQIVND (reference sequence). This CDR3 has 13 residues. Trimming took off 5 bases at V and 4 bases at J, with 11 bases between the two ends.

The chain has TRBV6-1 and TRBJ2-7; 8 bases are a match to TRBD1. J gave up 6 bases and V 1 base, and 2 bases lay outside the gene matches. Germline CDR1 is MNHNS and CDR2 is SASEGT. This CDR3 has 13 amino acids. Here the CDR3 reads CASSEGTGTEQYF. The CDR3 region has the DNA TGTGCCAGCAGTGAAGGGACAGGGACCGAGCAGTACTTC.

There are many counts of this clonotype. The chain joins TRBV7-9 to TRBJ1-1; D not resolved. Per the germline V gene, CDR1 is SEHNR and CDR2 is FQNEAQ (reference sequence). CDR3 length: 15 amino acids. V was cut by 4 bases and J by 6 bases, with 18 bases left in between. CDR3 sequence: CASSSPPVRGAEAFF. The DNA for the CDR3 is TGTGCCAGCAGCTCCCCCCCGGTCCGTGGGGCTGAAGCTTTCTTT. Together with reference TRBV7-9 and TRBJ1-1, the CDR3 gives the full variable domain: DTGVSQNPRHKITKRGQNVTFRCDPISEHNRLYWYRQTLGQGPEFLTYFQNEAQLEKSRLLSDRFSAERPKGSFSTLEIQRTEQGDSAMYLCASSSPPVRGAEAFFGQGTRLTVV.

This clonotype was counted at least ten times. The CDR3 spells CASSPTSSYGYTF. CDR3 coding DNA: TGTGCCAGCAGTCCGACATCTTCCTATGGCTACACCTTC. The V gene is TRBV12-3 or TRBV12-4, the J gene TRBJ1-2; D is uncertain. CDR3 length equals 13 residues. V lost 5 bases and J 4 bases, leaving 11 bases between the germline ends.